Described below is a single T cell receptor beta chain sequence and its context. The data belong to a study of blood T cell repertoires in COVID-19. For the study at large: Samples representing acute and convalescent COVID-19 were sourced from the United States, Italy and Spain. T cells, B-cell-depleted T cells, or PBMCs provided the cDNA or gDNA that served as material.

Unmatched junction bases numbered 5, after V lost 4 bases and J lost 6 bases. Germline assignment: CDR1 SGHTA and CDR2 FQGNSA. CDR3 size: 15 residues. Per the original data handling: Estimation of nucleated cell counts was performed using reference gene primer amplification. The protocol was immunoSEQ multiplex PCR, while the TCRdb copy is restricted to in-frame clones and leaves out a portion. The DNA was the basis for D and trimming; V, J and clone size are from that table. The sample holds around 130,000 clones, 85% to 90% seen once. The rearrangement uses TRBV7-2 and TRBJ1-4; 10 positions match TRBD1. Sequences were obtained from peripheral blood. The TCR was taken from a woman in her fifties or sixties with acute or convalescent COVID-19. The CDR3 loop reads CASSSTGGVHEKLFF. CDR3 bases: TGTGCCAGCAGCTCGACAGGGGGCGTACATGAAAAACTGTTTTTT.